These 16 T cell receptor beta chains came from one sample sequenced in a study of blood T cell repertoires in COVID-19. Generated by immunoSEQ multiplex PCR, the TCRdb table keeps only in-frame clones and is missing some. The sample shows 130,000 or so clones, roughly 80% of them seen only once. Sequenced input: PBMCs or T cells enriched from blood (not recorded which). The origin of the receptors is a man over 45 who had recovered from COVID-19.

This clone has just a few counts. CDR3 amino acids: CASSLQDAEYNEQFF. CDR3 nucleotide sequence: TGCGCCAGCAGCCTACAAGATGCCGAATACAATGAGCAGTTCTTC. The V call is TRBV4-1, the J call TRBJ2-1; D is unclear. Trimming took 4 bases from V and 4 from J, leaving 14 bases between them. Germline V gene lookup returns CDR1 MGHRA and CDR2 YSYEKL. This CDR3 is 15 amino acids long.

The V and J genes are TRBV2 and TRBJ2-3, with D unresolved. The CDR3 loop spans 13 amino acids. Trimming took off 6 bases at V and 6 bases at J, with 13 bases between the two ends. From germline, CDR1 is SNHLY and CDR2 FYNNEI. The CDR3 DNA is TGTGCCAGCAGGGGTGCTGCTAGGGATACGCAGTATTTT. Protein sequence: CASRGAARDTQYF.

The chain has TRBV6-6 and TRBJ2-1; 7 nucleotides align to TRBD1. The V gene end was trimmed by 0 bases and the J gene end by 2 bases; junction bases not matched to a gene: 4. There are 16 residues in the CDR3. In germline, CDR1 is MNHNY, CDR2 SVGAGI (reference sequence). CDR3 DNA: TGTGCCAGCAGTTACTCGCGACAGGGAGCCTACAATGAGCAGTTCTTC. Translating gives CASSYSRQGAYNEQFF.

The chain employs TRBV20-1 and TRBJ2-7; TRBD2 aligns across 10 bases. The CDR3 runs to 14 residues. Germline CDR1 and CDR2: DFQATT and SNEGSKA (reference sequence). Trimming took 3 bases from V and 4 from J; bases not matched to a gene: 6. CDR3 in amino acids: CSASALAGFYEQYF. The CDR3 DNA sequence: TGCAGTGCTAGTGCACTAGCGGGGTTTTACGAGCAGTACTTC.

This chain joins TRBV14 and TRBJ1-2; weak D call: TRBD1 (6 bases). Trimming removed 6 bases from V and 1 base from J, with 15 bases in between. The length of the CDR3 is 15 residues. Germline V gene lookup returns CDR1 SGHDN and CDR2 FVKESK. The CDR3 coding sequence is TGTGCCAGCAGTGATACAGGGAGCGTTAACTATGGCTACACCTTC. Its protein is CASSDTGSVNYGYTF.

This chain links TRBV5-1 with TRBJ1-5; D unclear. Germline V lookup: CDR1 SGHRS, CDR2 YFSETQ. The CDR3 spans 14 residues. The V and J ends lost 0 bases and 6 bases respectively, with 10 bases between them. CDR3 nucleotides: TGCGCCAGCAGCTTGGACGGCGGAATTCAGCCCCAGCATTTT. It translates to CASSLDGGIQPQHF.

As regards this clone: At one end, the junction sequence differs from germline, possibly due to a read error. The sample holds other DNA sequences that translate to the same CDR3. V is TRBV7-9 and J is TRBJ2-7, with TRBD1 identical over 9 bases. Germline V gene data show CDR1 as SEHNR and CDR2 as FQNEAQ (reference sequence). This CDR3 spans 14 amino acids. The CDR3 loop is CASSLQGTGSEQYF. The CDR3 DNA is TGTGCCAGCAGCTTACAAGGGACAGGGAGTGAGCAGTACTTT.

The rearrangement links TRBV18 to TRBJ2-1; 9 bases match TRBD1. The CDR3 extends over 15 amino acids. Germline trimming cut 6 bases from V and 9 bases from J; bases unmatched to any gene: 12. Germline values: CDR1 KGHSH, CDR2 LQKENI. DNA for the CDR3: TGTGCCAGCTCCCCTCAACAGGGGGCAAGAGGTGAGCAGTTCTTC. The encoded protein is CASSPQQGARGEQFF.

The V gene is TRBV19, the J gene TRBJ1-5, with TRBD1 matching over 8 bases. Germline V CDR1 and CDR2: LNHDA, SQIVND (reference sequence). The CDR3 is 13 residues long. Trimming cost V 9 bases and J 4 bases; bases outside gene matches: 5. The CDR3 DNA follows: TGTGCCAGCAATGGACAGGGAAATCAGCCCCAGCATTTT. This encodes CASNGQGNQPQHF.

The chain couples TRBV19 to TRBJ1-6; TRBD1 aligns across 8 bases. The CDR3 consists of 16 residues. The germline V gene encodes CDR1 LNHDA and CDR2 SQIVND (reference sequence). V lost 3 bases, J lost 7 bases, and 8 bases stayed unmatched. The CDR3 DNA follows: TGTGCCAGTAGTATTTCTCAGGGGGCATTAAATTCACCCCTCCACTTT. Its protein is CASSISQGALNSPLHF.

The V call is TRBV5-1, the J call TRBJ1-2; no definite D call. The V gene's germline CDR1 is SGHRS and CDR2 YFSETQ. Trimming shortened V by 4 bases and J by 0 bases, and 10 bases separated the two germline ends. The CDR3 sequence is 14 residues long. The CDR3 sequence: CASSPPTANYGYTF. The CDR3 nucleotides read TGCGCCAGCAGCCCCCCGACTGCTAACTATGGCTACACCTTC.

The genes are TRBV9 and TRBJ2-7; 9 positions agree with TRBD1. The V gene's germline CDR1 is SGDLS and CDR2 YYNGEE. J gave up 4 bases and V 4 bases, and 9 bases lay outside the gene matches. CDR3 length: 15 amino acids. The DNA for the CDR3 is TGTGCCAGCAGCCCACGGGGACAGGGCATGTACGAGCAGTACTTC. It specifies CASSPRGQGMYEQYF.

Worth noting for this clone: Its ends do not fully match the called genes, so a read error is possible. The rearrangement uses TRBV7-7 and TRBJ2-2; 8 nucleotides agree with TRBD2. This CDR3 region has 16 residues. Germline V CDR1 and CDR2: SSHAT, FNYEAQ (reference sequence). The CDR3 bases are TGTGCTAGCAGCCCCTACGGGGGGGCGAACACCGGGGAGCTGTTTTTT. Its protein product is CASSPYGGANTGELFF.

V gene TRBV5-1 combines with J gene TRBJ1-6, with D unclear. V lost 4 bases, J lost 8 bases, and 13 bases lay in between. The germline V gene has CDR1 SGHRS and CDR2 YFSETQ. The CDR3 covers 14 residues. This CDR3 is CASSPTNGDSPLHF. CDR3 DNA: TGCGCCAGCAGCCCCACCAACGGAGATTCACCCCTCCACTTT.

The rearrangement joins TRBV6-5 to TRBJ1-2; D is perhaps TRBD1 (6 bases). Per the germline V gene, CDR1 is MNHEY and CDR2 is SVGAGI. Deletions cut 7 bases from V and 1 base from J, with 13 bases between. CDR3 size: 14 residues. CDR3 residues: CASTQGGVNYGYTF. The CDR3 DNA reads TGTGCCAGCACCCAAGGGGGGGTTAACTATGGCTACACCTTC.

This clone was seen a few times. The chain uses TRBV11-1 and TRBJ2-4, with 7 bases matching TRBD2. Trimming at V came to 5 bases and at J to 3 bases, leaving 7 bases not matched to a gene. The CDR3 covers 15 residues. CDR1 is SGHAT and CDR2 is FQDESV in the germline V gene (reference sequence). CDR3 DNA sequence: TGTGCCAGCAGCCCGCCCTGGGAGGGCAAAAACATTCAGTACTTC. Its protein product is CASSPPWEGKNIQYF.